These 2 T cell receptor beta chains share one sample of origin, sequenced in a study of shared clonotypes between healthy human individuals. Profiled with immunoSEQ multiplex PCR; TCRdb holds only in-frame clones, not every one. Of hundreds of thousands of clones listed, around 80% are singletons. The sequenced sample was PBMCs. These receptors were taken from a middle-aged woman in good health. Some clones in this sample may be carry-over from other donors' samples.

This chain connects TRBV11-1 to TRBJ1-1, with 9 bases aligning to TRBD1. V lost 5 bases, J lost 0 bases, and 4 bases stayed unmatched. The CDR3 contains 15 residues. Germline V gene sequence: CDR1 SGHAT, CDR2 FQDESV (reference sequence). This CDR3 reads CASSRGTGMNTEAFF. The CDR3 region has the DNA TGTGCCAGCAGCCGGGGGACAGGGATGAACACTGAAGCTTTCTTT.

This clone was recorded many times. The chain combines TRBV29-1 with TRBJ2-7; either TRBD1 or TRBD2 may fit D (5 bases each). This CDR3 spans 11 amino acids. The V end was cut by 7 bases, the J end by 7 bases, with 14 bases between. Germline V gene sequence: CDR1 SQVTM, CDR2 ANQGSEA. The CDR3 coding sequence is TGCAGCGGCGGACAAGGAGGTGAGCAGTACTTC. It is translated as CSGGQGGEQYF.